One sample yielded the 27 T cell receptor beta chains listed below, sequenced in a study of T cells after posttransplantation cyclophosphamide. The protocol was immunoSEQ multiplex PCR, while the TCRdb copy is restricted to in-frame clones and leaves out a portion. The sample contains roughly 20,000 clones, around 92% of which appear only once. Controls had myeloablative marrow grafts with methotrexate and calcineurin inhibitor, sampled at 1 year. The sample consisted of PBMCs, taken after an allogeneic stem cell transplant with a calcineurin inhibitor and methotrexate. These receptors were taken from a female patient aged 50-60 years who received an allogeneic stem cell transplant from an unrelated donor, was CMV-positive, and had chronic GVHD only. The T cells may come from the graft donor.

This clone was picked up one time. The gene calls are TRBV19 and TRBJ2-7, with 8 nucleotides matching TRBD2. Germline trimming cut 3 bases from V and 7 bases from J; bases unmatched to any gene: 5. The germline CDR1 and CDR2 sequences are LNHDA and SQIVND (reference sequence). The length of the CDR3 is 13 residues. This CDR3 reads CASSISTSGEQYF. The CDR3 DNA reads TGTGCCAGTAGTATTTCCACTAGCGGAGAGCAGTACTTC.

This clone has more than one count but fewer than ten. J is TRBJ1-5 and V is TRBV6-5; TRBD1 agrees at 7 bases. CDR3 length: 13 residues. With 5 bases clipped from V and 7 bases from J, the junction kept 5 bases outside the gene matches. From germline, CDR1 is MNHEY and CDR2 SVGAGI. CDR3 nucleotide sequence: TGTGCCAGCAGTGAAATACAGGGGCAGCCCCAGCATTTT. It translates to CASSEIQGQPQHF.

This rearrangement joins TRBV27 to TRBJ1-3, with TRBD1 matching over 8 bases. This CDR3 contains 15 residues. V lost 6 bases to trimming and J lost 4 bases; unmatched junction nucleotides: 8. Germline-derived CDR1 and CDR2 are MNHEY and SMNVEV (reference sequence). The CDR3 sequence: CASRGPGTGGNTIYF. Here the CDR3 DNA reads TGTGCCAGCAGGGGACCCGGGACAGGCGGAAACACCATATATTTT.

This chain joins TRBV29-1 and TRBJ2-7, with 8 bases matching TRBD2. With V trimmed by 7 bases and J by 2 bases, 22 bases remained unmatched. The germline gives CDR1 SQVTM, CDR2 ANQGSEA. The CDR3 length is 18 residues. For the CDR3, the DNA is TGCAGCGCTTTCCTAGGGGAGACAGCGGGAGTCTTCCCCTACGAGCAGTACTTC. It codes for CSAFLGETAGVFPYEQYF.

This chain uses TRBV28 with TRBJ2-4; the D gene is possibly TRBD2 (7 bases). CDR3 length equals 15 residues. The V end lost 4 bases, the J end lost 4 bases, and 14 bases lay between the germline ends. The germline V gene encodes CDR1 MDHEN and CDR2 SYDVKM. The CDR3 DNA sequence: TGTGCCAGCAGTTCCGGCGGGGGCCTTAAAAACATTCAGTACTTC. Encoded protein: CASSSGGGLKNIQYF.

This clone was seen only a few times. This chain connects TRBV2 to TRBJ1-1; 10 bases agree with TRBD1. CDR1 is SNHLY and CDR2 is FYNNEI in the germline V gene. The CDR3 sequence is 14 residues long. J gave up 3 bases and V 4 bases, and 2 bases lay outside the gene matches. The DNA of the CDR3 is TGTGCCAGCAGTGCGGGACAGGGGTACACTGAAGCTTTCTTT. This gives the protein CASSAGQGYTEAFF.

The chain combines TRBV19 with TRBJ2-1, with 9 nucleotides matching TRBD1. V was pared by 5 bases and J by 5 bases, with 16 bases of the junction left unmatched. The CDR3 is 18 amino acids. The germline CDR1 and CDR2 sequences are LNHDA and SQIVND (reference sequence). The CDR3 nucleotides read TGTGCCAGTAGTCAAACAAAAAACAGGGGGCGCCGGGACAATGAGCAGTTCTTC. Translating it yields CASSQTKNRGRRDNEQFF. Combining the CDR3 with reference TRBV19 and TRBJ2-1 gives the whole variable domain DGGITQSPKYLFRKEGQNVTLSCEQNLNHDAMYWYRQDPGQGLRLIYYSQIVNDFQKGDIAEGYSVSREKKESFPLTVTSAQKNPTAFYLCASSQTKNRGRRDNEQFFGPGTRLTVL.

The chain employs TRBV29-1 and TRBJ1-2, with 7 bases matching TRBD1. CDR3 length: 13 residues. J gave up 7 bases and V 7 bases, and 12 bases lay outside the gene matches. CDR1 and CDR2 (germline): SQVTM, ANQGSEA. Written as DNA, the CDR3 is TGCAGCGGCGAAAAGGTGGCAGGGGGTGGCTACACCTTC. Amino acids: CSGEKVAGGGYTF.

This sequence joins TRBV5-4 and TRBJ2-1, with a possible D match to TRBD2 (6 bases). The germline V gene has CDR1 SGHNT and CDR2 YYREEE (reference sequence). V lost 4 bases and J lost 6, with 11 bases in between. The CDR3 runs to 13 residues. CDR3 amino acids: CASSGGILNEQFF. The CDR3 region has the DNA TGTGCCAGCAGCGGCGGGATCCTCAATGAGCAGTTCTTC.

The chain couples TRBV27 to TRBJ2-1; 7 nucleotides line up with TRBD2. Per the germline V gene, CDR1 is MNHEY and CDR2 is SMNVEV (reference sequence). Losses at the gene ends were 6 bases for V and 4 bases for J; bases not matched to a gene: 9. The CDR3 has 15 residues. For the CDR3, the DNA is TGTGCCAGCAGCCTACTAGCGAATGAATACAATGAGCAGTTCTTC. It codes for CASSLLANEYNEQFF.

The chain employs TRBV5-6 and TRBJ1-5; 8 positions match TRBD1. This CDR3 region has 14 residues. Germline CDR1 reads SGHDT; CDR2 reads YYEEEE. The trim removed 4 bases at V and 7 bases at J, leaving 7 bases unmatched. CDR3 DNA sequence: TGTGCCAGCAGCACCGGACAGGGAGACCAGCCCCAGCATTTT. This encodes CASSTGQGDQPQHF.

The V gene is TRBV30, the J gene TRBJ2-5; D gene unclear. The CDR3 spans 13 residues. Germline V gene sequence: CDR1 GTSNPN, CDR2 SVGIG (reference sequence). The V gene lost 3 bases and the J gene lost 1 base, with 9 bases spanning the gap. The CDR3 nucleotides are TGTGCCTGGAGGAAGCCGGTCCAAGAGACCCAGTACTTC. The encoded protein is CAWRKPVQETQYF. Complete variable domain (other parts from reference TRBV30 and TRBJ2-5): SQTIHQWPATLVQPVGSPLSLECTVEGTSNPNLYWYRQAAGRGLQLLFYSVGIGQISSEVPQNLSASRPQDRQFILSSKKLLLSDSGFYLCAWRKPVQETQYFGPGTRLLVL.

V is TRBV7-8 and J is TRBJ2-2, with a possible D match to TRBD2 (5 bases). Germline V CDR1 and CDR2: SGHVS, FQNEAQ. This CDR3 is built from 15 residues. Trimming stripped 3 bases from V and 0 bases from J, with 8 bases between. CDR3 nucleotides: TGTGCCAGCAGCTTTGGGCGGGCGAACACCGGGGAGCTGTTTTTT. This encodes CASSFGRANTGELFF.

J is TRBJ2-2 and V is TRBV6-1; TRBD2 aligns across 13 bases. This CDR3 is built from 16 residues. Germline trimming cut 4 bases from V and 4 bases from J; bases unmatched to any gene: 3. In germline, CDR1 is MNHNS, CDR2 SASEGT. CDR3 in amino acids: CASSGGLAGVTGELFF. Here the CDR3 DNA reads TGTGCCAGCAGTGGAGGACTAGCGGGGGTCACCGGGGAGCTGTTTTTT.

The chain is built from TRBV7-8 and TRBJ2-7; D is undetermined. Per the germline V gene, CDR1 is SGHVS and CDR2 is FQNEAQ. The CDR3 is 14 amino acids. The germline V and J ends were trimmed by 5 bases and 2 bases, with 13 bases remaining between them. The CDR3 loop is CASSPPQVPYEQYF. The CDR3 coding sequence is TGTGCCAGCAGCCCCCCCCAGGTCCCCTACGAGCAGTACTTC.

CDR3 in amino acids: CASSPRGLETQYF. CDR3 coding DNA: TGTGCCAGCAGTCCCAGGGGGTTAGAGACCCAGTACTTC. The chain links TRBV28 to TRBJ2-5, with 7 bases that match TRBD1. Germline CDR1 is MDHEN and CDR2 is SYDVKM. V dropped 5 bases and J dropped 4; count of bases not matched to a gene: 4. The CDR3 extends over 13 amino acids.

The gene calls are TRBV11-3 and TRBJ2-2, with 8 bases fitting TRBD2. The CDR3 contains 17 residues. Looked up from germline, CDR1 is SGHNT and CDR2 is YENEEA. Unmatched junction bases numbered 5, after V lost 2 bases and J lost 0 bases. Here the CDR3 DNA reads TGTGCCAGCAGCTTATTTCCGGGACTAGCGAACACCGGGGAGCTGTTTTTT. Protein product: CASSLFPGLANTGELFF.

V is TRBV7-9 and J is TRBJ2-3; no reliable D call. The CDR3 has 13 amino acids. Germline-derived CDR1 and CDR2 are SEHNR and FQNEAQ (reference sequence). Trimming pared 4 bases from V and 4 bases from J, leaving 9 bases between. In DNA form, the CDR3 reads TGTGCCAGCAGCTCCAAATCGGCAGATACGCAGTATTTT. Encoded protein: CASSSKSADTQYF.

The chain links TRBV7-2 to TRBJ2-1; 15 bases agree with TRBD2. The length of the CDR3 is 15 residues. With 4 bases clipped from V and 5 bases from J, the junction kept 0 bases outside the gene matches. Germline V gene sequence: CDR1 SGHTA, CDR2 FQGNSA. The CDR3 loop is CASSWTSGRDNEQFF. CDR3 in DNA: TGTGCCAGCAGCTGGACTAGCGGGAGGGACAATGAGCAGTTCTTC. Filled out from reference TRBV7-2 and TRBJ2-1, the complete variable domain reads GAGVSQSPSNKVTEKGKDVELRCDPISGHTALYWYRQSLGQGLEFLIYFQGNSAPDKSGLPSDRFSAERTGGSVSTLTIQRTQQEDSAVYLCASSWTSGRDNEQFFGPGTRLTVL.

V gene TRBV5-4 combines with J gene TRBJ2-3, with 9 bases that match TRBD2. Trimming cost V 4 bases and J 7 bases; bases outside gene matches: 16. Germline V gene lookup returns CDR1 SGHNT and CDR2 YYREEE (reference sequence). This CDR3 is 17 amino acids long. The CDR3 loop is CASSPDGGGRASYTQYF. The DNA for the CDR3 is TGTGCCAGCAGCCCAGATGGCGGCGGGAGGGCCTCTTATACGCAGTATTTT.

The chain combines TRBV19 with TRBJ1-5, with D perhaps matching TRBD1 (6 bases). The germline CDR1 and CDR2 sequences are LNHDA and SQIVND (reference sequence). V was cut by 4 bases and J by 3 bases, with 13 bases left in between. The CDR3 spans 15 residues. The CDR3 DNA follows: TGTGCCAGTAGTAGGAAGGACAGAGACAATCAGCCCCAGCATTTT. Encoded protein: CASSRKDRDNQPQHF.

J is TRBJ2-1 and V is TRBV27; 8 nucleotides align to TRBD2. The CDR3 has 14 residues. Germline V CDR1 and CDR2: MNHEY, SMNVEV (reference sequence). V was clipped by 3 bases and J by 10 bases; unmatched bases: 8. CDR3 sequence reads: CASSFLAGGEEQFF. Here the CDR3 DNA reads TGTGCCAGCAGTTTTCTAGCGGGCGGGGAGGAGCAGTTCTTC.

In nucleotides, the CDR3 is TGTGCCAGCAGCCAGAATTACAGGGGTGGGGAGCCCCAGCATTTT. Translated: CASSQNYRGGEPQHF. The V gene is TRBV4-2, the J gene TRBJ1-5, with 7 bases matching TRBD1. The CDR3 extends over 15 amino acids. The V gene end was trimmed by 3 bases and the J gene end by 8 bases; junction bases not matched to a gene: 10. In germline, CDR1 is LGHNA, CDR2 YNFKEQ.

The rearrangement links TRBV28 to TRBJ2-7; D remains unclear. Germline CDR1 reads MDHEN; CDR2 reads SYDVKM. This CDR3 contains 15 residues. Trimming removed 6 bases at V and 0 bases at J, with 15 bases between. The CDR3 DNA reads as TGTGCCAGCAGAATTCCTGGGCCTCACTCCTACGAGCAGTACTTC. Translated, it gives CASRIPGPHSYEQYF.

The chain uses TRBV28 and TRBJ2-7, with 7 bases identical to TRBD2. The germline gives CDR1 MDHEN, CDR2 SYDVKM. Trimming removed 6 bases from V and 5 bases from J; junction bases left unmatched: 10. This CDR3 region has 14 residues. The chain's CDR3 is CASSLGTIGNEQYF. The CDR3 coding sequence is TGTGCCAGCAGCCTCGGGACTATCGGAAACGAGCAGTACTTC.

This chain uses TRBV7-6 with TRBJ2-1; 11 bases fit TRBD2. There are 16 residues in the CDR3. Germline CDR1 and CDR2: SGHVS and FNYEAQ. Germline trimming cut 4 bases from V and 5 bases from J; bases unmatched to any gene: 7. The CDR3: CASSSAETSGNNEQFF. The CDR3 nucleotides are TGTGCCAGCAGCTCTGCCGAGACTAGCGGGAACAATGAGCAGTTCTTC.

The genes are TRBV9 and TRBJ2-5; TRBD2 aligns across 9 bases. This CDR3 spans 15 amino acids. V dropped 4 bases and J dropped 5; count of bases not matched to a gene: 9. Germline V gene sequence: CDR1 SGDLS, CDR2 YYNGEE. Here the CDR3 reads CASSPGETSGETQYF. The CDR3 DNA is TGTGCCAGCAGCCCAGGGGAGACTAGCGGTGAGACCCAGTACTTC. The whole variable domain, filled in from reference TRBV9 and TRBJ2-5, reads DSGVTQTPKHLITATGQRVTLRCSPRSGDLSVYWYQQSLDQGLQFLIQYYNGEERAKGNILERFSAQQFPDLHSELNLSSLELGDSALYFCASSPGETSGETQYFGPGTRLLVL.